This TCR beta chain was sequenced for a study of blood T cell repertoires in COVID-19. Study-wide background: The cDNA or gDNA used as material had been derived from T cells, B-cell-depleted T cells, or PBMCs.

Some clones are missing from TCRdb's copy, which holds only in-frame ones; the method was immunoSEQ multiplex PCR. The repertoire holds approximately 440,000 clones, with about 90% as singletons. Participants, roughly 18 to 90 years old, spanned around 26 US areas. Researchers sorted participants into cohorts using their self-reported clinical history. This receptor was identified in a man aged 18 to 29 who had recovered from COVID-19. Sequencing was performed on PBMCs or T cells enriched from blood (not recorded which).

For the CDR3, the DNA is TGTGCCAGCAGCAAAGCGGTAGATGGCAATCAGCCCCAGCATTTT. This encodes CASSKAVDGNQPQHF. The rearrangement joins TRBV21-1 to TRBJ1-5. TRBV21-1 has pseudogene status. The CDR3 runs to 15 residues.